The 19 T cell receptor beta chains presented below share a single source sample, sequenced in a study of T cell responses to AZD1222 COVID-19 vaccine. TCRdb's copy holds only in-frame clones and misses some; the assay was immunoSEQ multiplex PCR. This sample has about 54,000 clones, with about 86% found just once. The input for sequencing was peripheral blood, taken on day 0 of AZD1222 vaccination. The origin of the receptors is an adult in good health.

The V call is TRBV7-2, the J call TRBJ2-1; D remains unclear. The V gene's germline CDR1 is SGHTA and CDR2 FQGNSA. Trimming stripped 3 bases from V and 7 bases from J, with 10 bases between. The CDR3 has 13 amino acids. The CDR3 sequence: CASSFTPGNEQFF. CDR3 DNA sequence: TGTGCCAGCAGCTTCACGCCTGGGAATGAGCAGTTCTTC.

This clone has only one observation. The V and J genes are TRBV28 and TRBJ1-1; perhaps TRBD1 as D (5 bases). The V and J ends lost 6 bases and 1 base respectively, with 12 bases between them. The germline gives CDR1 MDHEN, CDR2 SYDVKM. The CDR3 is 14 amino acids. The CDR3 bases are TGTGCCAGCAGGCAAGTCACAGGGAACACTGAAGCTTTCTTT. Protein: CASRQVTGNTEAFF.

This clone has just one count. This chain uses TRBV7-2 with TRBJ2-6, with unresolved D. The CDR3 totals 15 residues. The germline V and J ends were trimmed by 9 bases and 0 bases, with 12 bases remaining between them. CDR1 is SGHTA, CDR2 FQGNSA, per germline. The CDR3 DNA reads TGTGCCAGTCGACGGCTTCACTCTGGGGCCAACGTCCTGACTTTC. Translating it yields CASRRLHSGANVLTF.

The chain uses TRBV20-1 and TRBJ2-7; the D gene is possibly TRBD2 (5 bases). Trimming removed 3 bases from V and 1 base from J, with 7 bases in between. This CDR3 region has 12 residues. Germline V lookup: CDR1 DFQATT, CDR2 SNEGSKA (reference sequence). In nucleotides, the CDR3 is TGCAGTGCTAGTACGGGATCCTACGAGCAGTACTTC. Translated, it gives CSASTGSYEQYF.

This clone was seen only a few times. The chain joins TRBV6-5 to TRBJ1-4; 8 bases fit TRBD1. V gave up 7 bases and J gave up 13 bases; unmatched junction bases: 17. The CDR3 sequence is 15 residues long. The V gene's germline CDR1 is MNHEY and CDR2 SVGAGI. The CDR3: CASTSPGQVRPVLFF. CDR3 bases: TGTGCCAGCACCTCGCCGGGACAGGTGCGCCCGGTACTGTTTTTT.

The chain couples TRBV18 to TRBJ2-1; D possibly matches TRBD1 or TRBD2 (5 bases each). The CDR3 sequence is 15 residues long. Germline values: CDR1 KGHSH, CDR2 LQKENI. Deletions cut 2 bases from V and 7 bases from J, with 15 bases between. The CDR3 reads CASSPGIRDGNEQFF. DNA for the CDR3: TGTGCCAGCTCACCAGGGATCCGGGACGGAAATGAGCAGTTCTTC.

The rearrangement uses TRBV12-3 or TRBV12-4 and TRBJ1-1; D is unclear. The CDR3 loop spans 13 amino acids. Trimming cost V 2 bases and J 7 bases, with 11 bases left between them. This CDR3 reads CASSLSMRVEAFF. In DNA form, the CDR3 reads TGTGCCAGCAGTTTAAGTATGCGAGTTGAAGCTTTCTTT.

The rearrangement uses TRBV4-2 and TRBJ1-6; perhaps TRBD1 as D (5 bases). CDR1 LGHNA and CDR2 YNFKEQ come from the germline V gene. The germline V and J ends were trimmed by 0 bases and 7 bases, with 10 bases remaining between them. CDR3 length equals 15 residues. CDR3 residues: CASSQEEGRNSPLHF. Written as DNA, the CDR3 is TGTGCCAGCAGCCAAGAAGAGGGGCGAAATTCACCCCTCCACTTT.

V usage is TRBV10-3 and J usage is TRBJ2-4; D might be TRBD1 (6 bases). Germline V gives CDR1 ENHRY, CDR2 SYGVKD. Trimming took 0 bases from V and 3 from J, leaving 12 bases between them. The CDR3 is made up of 16 amino acids. The CDR3 bases are TGTGCCATCAGTGAGTCCAGGGGCTTAGACAAAAACATTCAGTACTTC. Residues: CAISESRGLDKNIQYF.

This clone was seen just once. The rearrangement links TRBV7-2 to TRBJ1-2; TRBD1 might be the D (6 bases). This CDR3 has 11 amino acids. V lost 5 bases, J lost 12 bases, and 13 bases lay in between. Germline V gives CDR1 SGHTA, CDR2 FQGNSA. The chain's CDR3 is CASSRRGAHTF. The CDR3 bases are TGTGCCAGCAGCCGTCGGGGGGCTCACACCTTC.

The chain links TRBV27 to TRBJ1-1; no firm D call. CDR1 is MNHEY, CDR2 SMNVEV, per germline (reference sequence). This CDR3 comprises 11 residues. V lost 8 bases to trimming and J lost 5 bases, with 9 bases between them. Here the CDR3 reads CASFGRTEAFF. The CDR3 nucleotides read TGTGCCAGCTTCGGACGGACTGAAGCTTTCTTT.

The V call is TRBV5-1, the J call TRBJ2-1; maybe TRBD1 (6 bases). Trimming took off 0 bases at V and 7 bases at J, with 20 bases between the two ends. Germline values: CDR1 SGHRS, CDR2 YFSETQ. The CDR3 consists of 17 residues. The CDR3 DNA follows: TGCGCCAGCAGCTTGGCCCAGGGGTTTTCGGACAAAAATGAGCAGTTCTTC. Residues: CASSLAQGFSDKNEQFF.

The V gene is TRBV3-1 (or the pseudogene TRBV3-2), the J gene TRBJ1-2; 7 bases fit TRBD1. J lost 3 bases, V lost 1 base, and 8 bases had no gene match. The V gene's germline CDR1 is LGHDT and CDR2 YNNKEL (reference sequence). The CDR3 has 16 residues. The chain's CDR3 is CASSQVSGGNHYGYTF. CDR3 DNA: TGTGCCAGCAGCCAAGTGTCAGGGGGAAACCACTATGGCTACACCTTC.

This clone was counted a few times. This rearrangement joins TRBV6-1 to TRBJ2-3; a possible D gene is TRBD2 (5 bases). V shed 2 bases and J shed 4 bases, with 10 bases lying between them. The germline gives CDR1 MNHNS, CDR2 SASEGT. The CDR3 covers 14 residues. The CDR3 nucleotides read TGTGCCAGCAGTGAAACCGGGAAAGCAGATACGCAGTATTTT. Residues: CASSETGKADTQYF.

The chain carries TRBV7-2 and TRBJ2-7; D gene ambiguous. The CDR3 is 15 amino acids. Trimming shortened V by 2 bases and J by 0 bases, and 11 bases separated the two germline ends. Germline V CDR1 and CDR2: SGHTA, FQGNSA. CDR3 in amino acids: CASSLSYRISYEQYF. Written as DNA, the CDR3 is TGTGCCAGCAGCTTATCCTACAGAATCTCCTACGAGCAGTACTTC.

This clone was seen a few times. This chain uses TRBV16 with TRBJ1-2, with D possibly being TRBD1 (6 bases). In germline, CDR1 is KGHSY, CDR2 FQNENV. V lost 3 bases and J 2 bases, leaving 16 bases between the germline ends. The CDR3 loop spans 16 amino acids. The CDR3 is CASSQTRGQGNYGYTF. As DNA, the CDR3 is TGTGCCAGCAGCCAGACGCGAGGGCAGGGGAACTATGGCTACACCTTC.

The V call is TRBV5-1, the J call TRBJ1-2, with TRBD1 matching 8 bases. The ends lost 2 bases at V and 4 bases at J; junction bases unmatched: 4. The germline V gene has CDR1 SGHRS and CDR2 YFSETQ. The CDR3 spans 14 residues. CDR3 coding DNA: TGCGCCAGCAGCTTAGACAGGGGTGGCTATGGCTACACCTTC. This gives the protein CASSLDRGGYGYTF.

J is TRBJ2-2 and V is TRBV5-1, with 11 positions matching TRBD1. CDR1 SGHRS and CDR2 YFSETQ come from the germline V gene. Unmatched junction bases numbered 6, after V lost 4 bases and J lost 4 bases. The CDR3 extends over 16 amino acids. Here the CDR3 DNA reads TGCGCCAGCAGCCCCCGGGACAGGGGGATCACCGGGGAGCTGTTTTTT. It yields the protein CASSPRDRGITGELFF.

The V and J genes are TRBV7-9 and TRBJ1-2; TRBD1 is a possible D gene (6 bases). V lost 5 bases and J lost 8, with 18 bases in between. CDR3 length equals 14 residues. Germline values: CDR1 SEHNR, CDR2 FQNEAQ (reference sequence). The CDR3 sequence is CASSPRQDLGGYTF. The DNA for the CDR3 is TGTGCCAGCAGCCCAAGACAGGATTTAGGCGGCTACACCTTC.